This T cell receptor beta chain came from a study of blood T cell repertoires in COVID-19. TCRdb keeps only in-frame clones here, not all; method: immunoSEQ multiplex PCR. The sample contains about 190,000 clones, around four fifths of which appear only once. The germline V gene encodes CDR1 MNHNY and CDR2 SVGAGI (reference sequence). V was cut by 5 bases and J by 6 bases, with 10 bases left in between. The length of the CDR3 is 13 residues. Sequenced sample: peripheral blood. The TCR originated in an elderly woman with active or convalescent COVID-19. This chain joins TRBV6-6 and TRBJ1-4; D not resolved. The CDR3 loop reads CASSTHEDEKLFF. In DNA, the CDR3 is TGTGCCAGCAGTACACATGAAGATGAAAAACTGTTTTTT.